This T cell receptor (beta chain) was recorded in a study of blood T cell repertoires in COVID-19. Study at large: Sites in the United States, Italy and Spain provided acute and convalescent COVID-19 samples. Sample material is recorded as cDNA or gDNA derived from T cells, B-cell-depleted T cells, or PBMCs.

Per the authors' pipeline: Reference gene primer amplification yielded estimated nucleated cell counts. Libraries were prepared by immunoSEQ multiplex PCR; TCRdb keeps only in-frame clonotypes and omits some of them. For V, J and clone size, that table is used; D and trimming come from the DNA. The sample carries some 31,000 clones, around nine tenths recorded once. Specimen: peripheral blood. This clonotype was sampled from a human donor in a cohort sampled during active COVID-19.

The CDR3 loop reads CASSLGDRTNEKLFF. Written as DNA, the CDR3 is TGTGCCAGCAGCTTAGGGGACAGAACTAATGAAAAACTGTTTTTT. The chain carries TRBV7-9 and TRBJ1-4; 7 bases agree with TRBD1. With V trimmed by 1 base and J by 1 base, 0 bases remained unmatched. This CDR3 region has 15 residues. From germline, CDR1 is SEHNR and CDR2 FQNEAQ (reference sequence).